The clone carrying this T cell receptor beta chain was detected only once. One junction end disagrees with the germline gene, perhaps due to a read error. This sample is drawn from a study of T cell changes during pregnancy in multiple sclerosis. CDR3 length equals 18 residues. The germline V gene encodes CDR1 SGHRS and CDR2 YFSETQ. Clones were sequenced by immunoSEQ multiplex PCR, and TCRdb holds only the in-frame ones, with some missing. The table has some 40,000 clones, 85% to 95% seen once. V gene TRBV5-1 combines with J gene TRBJ1-3, with D unclear. The origin of this receptor is a female donor with multiple sclerosis, enrolled in a pregnancy study. The material sequenced was peripheral blood. This CDR3 reads CASSGPPGGGPSGNTIHF. The CDR3, as DNA: TGCGCCAGCAGCGGCCCCCCGGGCGGAGGGCCCTCTGGAAACACCATACATTTT.